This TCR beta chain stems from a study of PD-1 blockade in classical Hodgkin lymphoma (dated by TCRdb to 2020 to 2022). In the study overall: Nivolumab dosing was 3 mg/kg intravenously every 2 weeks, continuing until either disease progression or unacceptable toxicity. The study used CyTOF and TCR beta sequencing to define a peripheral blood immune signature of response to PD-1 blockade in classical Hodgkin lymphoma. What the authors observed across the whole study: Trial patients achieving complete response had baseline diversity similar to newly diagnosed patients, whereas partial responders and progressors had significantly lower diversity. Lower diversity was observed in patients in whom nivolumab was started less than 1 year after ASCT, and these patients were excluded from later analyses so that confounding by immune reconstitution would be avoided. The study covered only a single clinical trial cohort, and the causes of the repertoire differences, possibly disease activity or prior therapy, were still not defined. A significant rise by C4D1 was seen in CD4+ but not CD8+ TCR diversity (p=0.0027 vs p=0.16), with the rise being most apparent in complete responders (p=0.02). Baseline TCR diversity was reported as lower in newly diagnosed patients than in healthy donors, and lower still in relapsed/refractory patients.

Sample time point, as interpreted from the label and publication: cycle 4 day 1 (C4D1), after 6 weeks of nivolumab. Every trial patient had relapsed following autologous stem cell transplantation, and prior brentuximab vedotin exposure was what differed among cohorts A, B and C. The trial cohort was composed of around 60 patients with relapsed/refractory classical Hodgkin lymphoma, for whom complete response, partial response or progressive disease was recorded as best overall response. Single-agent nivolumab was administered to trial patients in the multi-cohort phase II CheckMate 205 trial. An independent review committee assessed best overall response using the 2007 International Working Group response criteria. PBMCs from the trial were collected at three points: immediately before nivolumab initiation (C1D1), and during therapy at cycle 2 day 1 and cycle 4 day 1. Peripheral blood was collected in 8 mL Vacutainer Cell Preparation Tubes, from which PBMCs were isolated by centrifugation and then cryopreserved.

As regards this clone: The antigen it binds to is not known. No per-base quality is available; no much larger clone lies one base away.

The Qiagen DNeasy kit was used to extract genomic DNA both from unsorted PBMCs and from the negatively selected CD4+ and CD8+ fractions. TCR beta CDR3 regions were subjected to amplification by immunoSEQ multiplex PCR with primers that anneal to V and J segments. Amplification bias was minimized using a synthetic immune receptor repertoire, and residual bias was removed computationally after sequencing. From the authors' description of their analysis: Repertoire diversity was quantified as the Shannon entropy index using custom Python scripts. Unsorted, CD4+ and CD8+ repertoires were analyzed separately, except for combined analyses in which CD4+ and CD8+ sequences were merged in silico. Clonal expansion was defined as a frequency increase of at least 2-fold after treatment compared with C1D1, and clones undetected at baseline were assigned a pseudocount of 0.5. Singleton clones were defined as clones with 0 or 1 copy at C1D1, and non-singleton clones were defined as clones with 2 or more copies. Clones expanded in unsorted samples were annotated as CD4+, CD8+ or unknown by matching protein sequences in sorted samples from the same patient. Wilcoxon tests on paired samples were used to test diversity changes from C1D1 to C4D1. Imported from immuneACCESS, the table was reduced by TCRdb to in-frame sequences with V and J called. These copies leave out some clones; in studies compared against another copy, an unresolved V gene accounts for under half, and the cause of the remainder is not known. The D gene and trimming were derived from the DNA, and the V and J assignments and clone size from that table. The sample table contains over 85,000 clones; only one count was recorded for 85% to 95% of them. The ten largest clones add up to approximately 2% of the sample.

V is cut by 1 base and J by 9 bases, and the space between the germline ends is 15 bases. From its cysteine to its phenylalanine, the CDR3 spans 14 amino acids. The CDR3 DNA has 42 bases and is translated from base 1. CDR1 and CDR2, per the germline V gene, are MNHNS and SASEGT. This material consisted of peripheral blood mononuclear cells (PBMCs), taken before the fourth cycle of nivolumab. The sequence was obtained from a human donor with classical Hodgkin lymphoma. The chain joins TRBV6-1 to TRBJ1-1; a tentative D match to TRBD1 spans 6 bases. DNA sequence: TGTGCCAGCAGTGAAGTCATAGGACAGACAAAAGCTTTCTTT. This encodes CASSEVIGQTKAFF.